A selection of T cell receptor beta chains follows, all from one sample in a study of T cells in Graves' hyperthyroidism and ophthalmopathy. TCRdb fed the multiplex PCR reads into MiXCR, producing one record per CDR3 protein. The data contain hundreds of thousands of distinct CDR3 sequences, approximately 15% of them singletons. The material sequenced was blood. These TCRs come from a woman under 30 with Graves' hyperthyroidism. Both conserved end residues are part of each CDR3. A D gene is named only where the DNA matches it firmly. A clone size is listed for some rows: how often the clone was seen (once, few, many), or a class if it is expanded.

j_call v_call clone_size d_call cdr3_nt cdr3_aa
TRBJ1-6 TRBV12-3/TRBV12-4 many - TGTGCCAGCAGTTTAAGGGGGGATAATTCACCCCTCCACTTT CASSLRGDNSPLHF
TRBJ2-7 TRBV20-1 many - TGCAGTGCTAGAGATCAAGGCACGGGCGAGCAGTACTTC CSARDQGTGEQYF
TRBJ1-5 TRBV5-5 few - TGTGCCAGCAGCTTTCAGTGGAGGACCGCTAATCAGCCCCAGCATTTT CASSFQWRTANQPQHF
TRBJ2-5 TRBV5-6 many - TGTGCCAGCAGCTCACGACAGCAGCAAGAGACCCAGTACTTC CASSSRQQQETQYF
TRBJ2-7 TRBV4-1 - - TGCGCCAGCAGCCAAGATCGTTTATGGGCGGAGCAGTACTTC CASSQDRLWAEQYF
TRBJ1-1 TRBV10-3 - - TGTGCCATCAAACTTGAGGAGAACACTGAAGCTTTCTTT CAIKLEENTEAFF
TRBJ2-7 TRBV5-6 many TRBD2 TGTGCCAGCAGCTTGTTACTAGCGGATTCCTACGAGCAGTACTTC CASSLLLADSYEQYF
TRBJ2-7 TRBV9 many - TGTGCCAGCAGCTCCGACCGGGACACCCCGAGCTCCTACGAGCAGTACTTC CASSSDRDTPSSYEQYF
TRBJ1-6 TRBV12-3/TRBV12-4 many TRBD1 TGTGCCAGCAGTTCGGGGACAGATCCCTATTCACCCCTCCACTTT CASSSGTDPYSPLHF
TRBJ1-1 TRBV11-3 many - TGTGCCAGCAGCTTATCTACCCCTGAAGCTTTCTTT CASSLSTPEAFF
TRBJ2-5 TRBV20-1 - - TGCAGTGCGAAGGGCGGCCGTTCGGAGACCCAGTACTTC CSAKGGRSETQYF
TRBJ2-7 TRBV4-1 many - TGCGCCAGCAGCCAAGCTCCTGACGAGCAGTACTTC CASSQAPDEQYF
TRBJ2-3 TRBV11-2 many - TGTGCCAGCAGCTTGGGGGTGAGGGGCAGAGATACGCAGTATTTT CASSLGVRGRDTQYF
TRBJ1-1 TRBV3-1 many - TGTGCCAGCAGCCATTCCGAAACTGAAGCTTTCTTT CASSHSETEAFF
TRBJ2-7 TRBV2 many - TGTGCCAGCAGGAGGGACTCCTACGAGCAGTACTTC CASRRDSYEQYF
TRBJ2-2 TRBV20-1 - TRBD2 TGCAGTGCCACGACTAGCGAGGGCACCGGGGAGCTGTTTTTT CSATTSEGTGELFF
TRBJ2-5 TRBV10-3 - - TGTGCCATCAGTGAGGCTGCTATCCAAGAGACCCAGTACTTC CAISEAAIQETQYF
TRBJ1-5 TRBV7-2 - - TGTGCCAGCAGCTTAGCGGGGCAGAACAATCAGCCCCAGCATTTT CASSLAGQNNQPQHF
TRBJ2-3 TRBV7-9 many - TGTGCCAGCAGCCCCGTGGATACGCAGTATTTT CASSPVDTQYF
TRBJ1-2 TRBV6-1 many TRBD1 TGTGCCAGCAGCCGGCGGACAGGCATTGAAGTTATCTACACCTTC CASSRRTGIEVIYTF
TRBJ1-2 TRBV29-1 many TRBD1 TGCAGCGTATCGGACAGGGGTGGCTACACCTTC CSVSDRGGYTF
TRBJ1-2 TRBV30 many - TGTGCCTGGAGTGACAAGGCCCGCCCAGGCTATGGCTACACCTTC CAWSDKARPGYGYTF
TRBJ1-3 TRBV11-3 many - TGTGCCAGCAGCACCCGGCGGACTGCTGGAAACACCATATATTTT CASSTRRTAGNTIYF
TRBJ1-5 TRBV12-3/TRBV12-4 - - TGTGCCAGCAGTTTCACCGTGTCAGGGGATCAGCCCCAGCATTTT CASSFTVSGDQPQHF
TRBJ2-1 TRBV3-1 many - TGTGCCAGCAGCCAAGATTACAAAGGGGACAATGAGCAGTTCTTC CASSQDYKGDNEQFF
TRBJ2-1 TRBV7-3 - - TGTGCCAGCAGCTTAGGGCAGGGACCCAATGAGCAGTTCTTC CASSLGQGPNEQFF
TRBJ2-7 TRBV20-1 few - TGCAGTGCTTTACGACTGGGGGGGCGCCAGGGGGAGCAGTACTTC CSALRLGGRQGEQYF
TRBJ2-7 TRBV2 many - TGTGCCAGCATGGGCAGCTTCTACGAGCAGTACTTC CASMGSFYEQYF
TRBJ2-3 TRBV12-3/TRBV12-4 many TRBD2 TGTGCCAGCAGCCGCCTAGCGGGCAACACAGATACGCAGTATTTT CASSRLAGNTDTQYF
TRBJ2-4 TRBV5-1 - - TGCGCCAGCAGCCGAGGGGGAGTAGCCAAAAACATTCAGTACTTC CASSRGGVAKNIQYF
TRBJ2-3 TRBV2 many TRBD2 TGTGCCAGCAGTGAACTAGCGGGAGTGACAGATACGCAGTATTTT CASSELAGVTDTQYF
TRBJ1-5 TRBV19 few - TGTGCCAGTAGTCCCTATGGAGGGGATAGCAATCAGCCCCAGCATTTT CASSPYGGDSNQPQHF
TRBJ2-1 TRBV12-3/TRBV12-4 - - TGTGCCAGCAACAAAGGTGGGGGGCTCCACAATGAGCAGTTCTTC CASNKGGGLHNEQFF
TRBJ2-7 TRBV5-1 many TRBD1 TGCGCCAGCAGCAAAGGGGCAGGGGGCGAGCAGTACTTC CASSKGAGGEQYF
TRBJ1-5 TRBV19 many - TGTGCCAGTAGGGTGGGGGGACAGCCCCAGCATTTT CASRVGGQPQHF
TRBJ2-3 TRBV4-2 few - TGTGCCAGCAGCCAAGCTGTGGGGGAGTGGGGGGATACGCAGTATTTT CASSQAVGEWGDTQYF
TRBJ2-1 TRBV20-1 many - TGCAGTGCTTGGAACAGGCCCTACAATGAGCAGTTCTTC CSAWNRPYNEQFF
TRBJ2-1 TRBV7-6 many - TGTGCCAGCAGCTTTACCGGGATCTATCCGGATGAGCAGTTCTTC CASSFTGIYPDEQFF
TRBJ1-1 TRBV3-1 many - TGTGCCAGCAGCCAAGCGGCAGGGACAAGGAACACTGAAGCTTTCTTT CASSQAAGTRNTEAFF
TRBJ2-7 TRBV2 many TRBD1 TGTGCCAGCAGTGAAGGTACCAGGGGGACCCACGAGCAGTACTTC CASSEGTRGTHEQYF
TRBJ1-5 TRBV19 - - TGTGCCAGTAGTATCCCGTCCCCCTCAGGGATAAATGGCAATCAGCCCCAGCATTTT CASSIPSPSGINGNQPQHF
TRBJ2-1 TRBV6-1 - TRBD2 TGTGCCAGCAGTGAGATTAGCGGGGGGGCCGGCAATGAGCAGTTCTTC CASSEISGGAGNEQFF
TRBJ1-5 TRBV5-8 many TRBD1 TGTGCCAGCAGCCCGGGACAGCACAATCAGCCCCAGCATTTT CASSPGQHNQPQHF
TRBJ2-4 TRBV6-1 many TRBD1 TGTGCCAGCAGTGTAGGGACAGGGAATGGAAACATTCAGTACTTC CASSVGTGNGNIQYF
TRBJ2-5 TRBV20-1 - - TGCAGTGTCGACAGCCAAGAGACCCAGTACTTC CSVDSQETQYF
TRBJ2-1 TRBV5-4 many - TGTGCCAGCAGCCTACCCAATTGGAATGAGCAGTTCTTC CASSLPNWNEQFF
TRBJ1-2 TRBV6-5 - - TGTGCCAGCAGTTACGGAGGGGGTAGCTATGGCTACACCTTC CASSYGGGSYGYTF
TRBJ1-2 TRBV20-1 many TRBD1 TGCAGTGCTGGAACAGGGGGCAGTGCCTATGGCTACACCTTC CSAGTGGSAYGYTF
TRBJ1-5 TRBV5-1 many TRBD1 TGCGCCAGCAGGGACAGGGACGATCAGCCCCAGCATTTT CASRDRDDQPQHF
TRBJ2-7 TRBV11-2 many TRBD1 TGTGCCAGCAGCTTCCCCGGACAGGGGAACGAGCAGTACTTC CASSFPGQGNEQYF